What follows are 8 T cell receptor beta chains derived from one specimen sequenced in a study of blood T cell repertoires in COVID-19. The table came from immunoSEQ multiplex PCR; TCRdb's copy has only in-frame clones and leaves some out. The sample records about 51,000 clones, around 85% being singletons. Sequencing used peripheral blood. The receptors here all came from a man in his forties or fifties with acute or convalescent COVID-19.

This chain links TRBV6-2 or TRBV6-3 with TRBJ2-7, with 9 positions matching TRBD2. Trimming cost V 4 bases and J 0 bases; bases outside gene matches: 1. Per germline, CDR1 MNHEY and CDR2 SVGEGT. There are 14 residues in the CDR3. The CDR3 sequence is CASSFSGSSYEQYF. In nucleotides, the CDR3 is TGTGCCAGCAGTTTTAGCGGGAGCTCCTACGAGCAGTACTTC.

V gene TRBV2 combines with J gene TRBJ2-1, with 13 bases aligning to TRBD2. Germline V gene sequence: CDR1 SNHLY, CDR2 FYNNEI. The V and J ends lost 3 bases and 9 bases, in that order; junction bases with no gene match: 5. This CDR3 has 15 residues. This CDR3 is CASSDGLAGVFEQFF. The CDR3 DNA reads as TGTGCCAGCAGTGACGGACTAGCGGGAGTTTTTGAGCAGTTCTTC.

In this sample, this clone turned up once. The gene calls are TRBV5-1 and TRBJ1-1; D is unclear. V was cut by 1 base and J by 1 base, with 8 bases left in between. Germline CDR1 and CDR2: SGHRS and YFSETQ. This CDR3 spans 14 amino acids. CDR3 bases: TGCGCCAGCAGCTTGTGGGGAGGGAACACTGAAGCTTTCTTT. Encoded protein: CASSLWGGNTEAFF.

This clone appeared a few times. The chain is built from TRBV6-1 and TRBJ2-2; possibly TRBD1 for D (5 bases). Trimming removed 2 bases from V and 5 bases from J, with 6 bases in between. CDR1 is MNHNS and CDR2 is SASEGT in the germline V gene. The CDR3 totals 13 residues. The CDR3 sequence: CASSEKGTGELFF. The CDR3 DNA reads TGTGCCAGCAGTGAAAAGGGGACCGGGGAGCTGTTTTTT.

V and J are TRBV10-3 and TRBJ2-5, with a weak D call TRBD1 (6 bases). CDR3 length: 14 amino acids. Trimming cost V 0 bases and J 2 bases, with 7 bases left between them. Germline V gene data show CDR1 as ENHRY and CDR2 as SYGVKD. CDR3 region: CAISESRGQETQYF. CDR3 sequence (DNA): TGTGCCATCAGTGAGTCAAGGGGGCAAGAGACCCAGTACTTC.

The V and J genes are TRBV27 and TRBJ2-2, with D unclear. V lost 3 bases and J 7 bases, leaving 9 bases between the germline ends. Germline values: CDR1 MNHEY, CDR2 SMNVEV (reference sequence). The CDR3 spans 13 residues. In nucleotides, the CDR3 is TGTGCCAGCAGTTTGGCGGTGGACGGGGAGCTGTTTTTT. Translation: CASSLAVDGELFF.

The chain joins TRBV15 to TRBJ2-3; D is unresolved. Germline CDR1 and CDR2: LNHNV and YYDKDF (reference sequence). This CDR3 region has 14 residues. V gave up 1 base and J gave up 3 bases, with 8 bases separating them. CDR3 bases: TGTGCCACCAGCAGAGCTGAGCAAACAGATACGCAGTATTTT. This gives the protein CATSRAEQTDTQYF. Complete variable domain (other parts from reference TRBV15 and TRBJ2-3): DAMVIQNPRYQVTQFGKPVTLSCSQTLNHNVMYWYQQKSSQAPKLLFHYYDKDFNNEADTPDNFQSRRPNTSFCFLDIRSPGLGDTAMYLCATSRAEQTDTQYFGPGTRLTVL.

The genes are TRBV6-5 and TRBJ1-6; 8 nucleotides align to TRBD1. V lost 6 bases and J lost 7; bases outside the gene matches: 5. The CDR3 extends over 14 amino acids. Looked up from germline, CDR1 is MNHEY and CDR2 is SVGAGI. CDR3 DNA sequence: TGTGCCAGCAGCCGACAGGGGCGGAATTCACCCCTCCACTTT. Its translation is CASSRQGRNSPLHF.